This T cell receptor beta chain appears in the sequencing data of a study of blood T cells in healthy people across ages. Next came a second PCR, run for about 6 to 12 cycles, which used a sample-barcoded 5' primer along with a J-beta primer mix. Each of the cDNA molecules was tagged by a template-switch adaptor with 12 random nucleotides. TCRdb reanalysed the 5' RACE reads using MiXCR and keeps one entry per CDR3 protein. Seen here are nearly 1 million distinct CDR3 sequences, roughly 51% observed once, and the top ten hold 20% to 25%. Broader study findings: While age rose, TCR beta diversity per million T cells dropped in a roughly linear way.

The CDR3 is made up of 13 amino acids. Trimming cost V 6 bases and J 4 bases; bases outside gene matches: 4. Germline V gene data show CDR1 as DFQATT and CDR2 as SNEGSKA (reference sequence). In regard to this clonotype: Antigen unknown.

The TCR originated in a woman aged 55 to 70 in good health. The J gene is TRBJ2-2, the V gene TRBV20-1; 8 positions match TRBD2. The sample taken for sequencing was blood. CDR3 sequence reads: CSAGGRRTGELFF. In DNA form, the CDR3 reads TGCAGTGCGGGCGGGAGGCGCACCGGGGAGCTGTTTTTT.